The 31 T cell receptor beta chains presented below share a single source sample, sequenced in a study of T cells in Graves' hyperthyroidism and ophthalmopathy. Amplified regions were TCR beta CDR3 sequences from RNA transcripts. The HTBI primer set served for first-round RT-PCR of the TCR CDR3. TCRdb called the multiplex PCR reads again in MiXCR, with one record for every CDR3 protein. The top ten clones hold around 3.5% of a sample with some 580,000 distinct CDR3 sequences, approximately 15% of them seen once. The sample consisted of blood. The receptor source for this set is a woman between 40 and 50 years old with Graves' ophthalmopathy.

This clonotype was found a few times. CDR3 protein: CSASNTQGAPLHF. CDR3 nucleotide sequence: TGCAGTGCTAGTAATACCCAGGGGGCACCCCTCCACTTT. This chain links TRBV20-1 with TRBJ1-6; TRBD1 agrees at 7 bases. With V trimmed by 3 bases and J by 11 bases, 7 bases remained unmatched. CDR1 is DFQATT, CDR2 SNEGSKA, per germline (reference sequence). The CDR3 is made up of 13 amino acids.

This clonotype showed up many times. The chain carries TRBV6-1 and TRBJ2-7; possibly TRBD1 for D (5 bases). There are 14 residues in the CDR3. V was clipped by 9 bases and J by 1 base, with 16 bases between them. Per germline, CDR1 MNHNS and CDR2 SASEGT. The CDR3 DNA follows: TGTGCCAGTAAGTCGACAGTGTCGTCCTACGAGCAGTACTTC. It codes for CASKSTVSSYEQYF.

The J gene is TRBJ2-1, the V gene TRBV29-1; the match to TRBD2 covers 11 bases. The CDR3 spans 11 residues. The germline gives CDR1 SQVTM, CDR2 ANQGSEA. V was pared by 6 bases and J by 12 bases, with 4 bases of the junction left unmatched. The CDR3 DNA reads as TGCAGCGTGACTAGCGGGATCGTGCAGTTCTTC. This sequence encodes CSVTSGIVQFF.

A few counts support this clonotype. The CDR3 is CASSEARVGGYTF. CDR3 coding DNA: TGTGCCAGCAGTGAAGCAAGGGTGGGCGGCTACACCTTC. The chain combines TRBV6-1 with TRBJ1-2, with D unclear. Trimming took off 0 bases at V and 8 bases at J, with 10 bases between the two ends. The germline CDR1 and CDR2 sequences are MNHNS and SASEGT. The CDR3 is 13 residues long.

This clonotype was observed at least ten times. CDR3 sequence: CASRRTGEGYTF. CDR3 DNA sequence: TGTGCCAGCAGACGGACAGGGGAGGGCTACACCTTC. The genes are TRBV28 and TRBJ1-2; 9 nucleotides match TRBD1. J was trimmed by 8 bases and V by 6 bases; bases with no gene match: 4. CDR1 and CDR2 from the germline V gene are MDHEN and SYDVKM. The CDR3 covers 12 residues.

This clonotype has ten or more counts. This chain uses TRBV30 with TRBJ2-7; TRBD1 matches 11 bases. Germline V gene data show CDR1 as GTSNPN and CDR2 as SVGIG (reference sequence). V shed 8 bases and J 4 bases; nucleotides not matched to a gene: 4. The CDR3 runs 12 residues. The CDR3 DNA reads TGTGCCACGGGACAGGGGGTTTACGAGCAGTACTTC. Amino acids: CATGQGVYEQYF.

This clonotype was counted at least ten times. V is TRBV5-1 and J is TRBJ2-2; D perhaps matches TRBD2 (6 bases). The CDR3 sequence is 15 residues long. Germline V gene sequence: CDR1 SGHRS, CDR2 YFSETQ. Trimming stripped 4 bases from V and 4 bases from J, with 14 bases between. CDR3 amino acids: CASSPTSSRTGELFF. The CDR3 DNA follows: TGCGCCAGCAGCCCTACTAGCTCCCGCACCGGGGAGCTGTTTTTT. Supplemented by reference TRBV5-1 and TRBJ2-2, the full variable domain reads KAGVTQTPRYLIKTRGQQVTLSCSPISGHRSVSWYQQTPGQGLQFLFEYFSETQRNKGNFPGRFSGRQFSNSRSEMNVSTLELGDSALYLCASSPTSSRTGELFFGEGSRLTVL.

In its sample, this clonotype was seen a few times. The chain couples TRBV7-2 to TRBJ1-2; D remains unclear. Trimming removed 7 bases at V and 4 bases at J, with 13 bases between. The CDR3 has 13 residues. In germline, CDR1 is SGHTA, CDR2 FQGNSA. In DNA, the CDR3 is TGTGCCAGCAACAGACGGTCCGTCTATGGCTACACCTTC. Translation gives CASNRRSVYGYTF.

This clonotype was observed many times. This chain connects TRBV28 to TRBJ1-2; no definite D call. The CDR3 covers 15 residues. V lost 3 bases, J lost 1 base, and 12 bases lay in between. Germline CDR1 is MDHEN and CDR2 is SYDVKM. CDR3 loop: CASSLTRTHNYGYTF. Here the CDR3 DNA reads TGTGCCAGCAGTTTGACCCGGACTCATAACTATGGCTACACCTTC.

There are a few counts of this clonotype. The CDR3 protein is CAWSGQGAVDTQYF. DNA for the CDR3: TGTGCCTGGAGTGGACAGGGGGCTGTAGATACGCAGTATTTT. The chain employs TRBV30 and TRBJ2-3; 10 bases agree with TRBD1. Per the germline V gene, CDR1 is GTSNPN and CDR2 is SVGIG (reference sequence). The CDR3 is 14 amino acids. Unmatched junction bases numbered 3, after V lost 1 base and J lost 5 bases. The full variable domain, with the rest looked up from reference TRBV30 and TRBJ2-3, is SQTIHQWPATLVQPVGSPLSLECTVEGTSNPNLYWYRQAAGRGLQLLFYSVGIGQISSEVPQNLSASRPQDRQFILSSKKLLLSDSGFYLCAWSGQGAVDTQYFGPGTRLTVL.

This clonotype was counted between two and nine times. V usage is TRBV20-1 and J usage is TRBJ2-1; 10 bases map to TRBD2. CDR1 DFQATT and CDR2 SNEGSKA come from the germline V gene (reference sequence). CDR3 size: 15 residues. Unmatched junction bases numbered 9, after V lost 3 bases and J lost 7 bases. CDR3 protein: CSASESGRAGNEQFF. CDR3 DNA sequence: TGCAGTGCTAGTGAGAGCGGGAGGGCCGGGAATGAGCAGTTCTTC.

The V and J genes are TRBV3-1 and TRBJ1-2; 12 bases are a match to TRBD1. The ends lost 3 bases at V and 8 bases at J; junction bases unmatched: 13. Germline V lookup: CDR1 LGHDT, CDR2 YNNKEL (reference sequence). CDR3 length: 17 amino acids. CDR3 coding DNA: TGTGCCAGCAGCCAGTCAACGGGACAGGGGGCATGGGGCGGCTACACCTTC. This translates into CASSQSTGQGAWGGYTF.

Remarks on this clonotype: Since a much larger clone is just one base distant, this may be a read error. J is TRBJ2-7 and V is TRBV3-1, with 7 positions matching TRBD1. Unmatched junction bases numbered 13, after V lost 6 bases and J lost 2 bases. CDR1 and CDR2 (germline): LGHDT, YNNKEL (reference sequence). The CDR3 extends over 16 amino acids. CDR3 region: CASSPLPSGQTYEQYF. The CDR3 nucleotides are TGTGCCAGCAGTCCTCTCCCTTCGGGACAGACCTACGAGCAGTACTTC.

The chain links TRBV30 to TRBJ2-2, with D perhaps matching TRBD1 (5 bases). The ends were cut back, 4 bases at V and 3 bases at J, with 15 bases in the middle. The CDR3 sequence is 15 residues long. Germline-derived CDR1 and CDR2 are GTSNPN and SVGIG (reference sequence). The CDR3 DNA is TGTGCCTGGACGTATCAGGGTTCGGACACCGGGGAGCTGTTTTTT. Amino acid sequence: CAWTYQGSDTGELFF.

This clonotype was found a few times. This chain joins TRBV11-2 and TRBJ2-7, with 8 bases that match TRBD2. The germline V gene encodes CDR1 SGHAT and CDR2 FQNNGV. V was pared by 5 bases and J by 2 bases, with 2 bases of the junction left unmatched. The CDR3 extends over 13 amino acids. The DNA of the CDR3 is TGTGCCAGCAGCGTAGCGGGACCCTACGAGCAGTACTTC. This encodes CASSVAGPYEQYF.

There are many counts of this clonotype. CDR3: CASSFNLNTEAFF. Here the CDR3 DNA reads TGTGCCAGCAGTTTCAACCTGAACACTGAAGCTTTCTTT. The chain recombines TRBV28 with TRBJ1-1; D remains ambiguous. Trimming stripped 3 bases from V and 0 bases from J, with 5 bases between. The germline gives CDR1 MDHEN, CDR2 SYDVKM. This CDR3 has 13 residues. The whole variable domain, remainder taken from reference TRBV28 and TRBJ1-1, is DVKVTQSSRYLVKRTGEKVFLECVQDMDHENMFWYRQDPGLGLRLIYFSYDVKMKEKGDIPEGYSVSREKKERFSLILESASTNQTSMYLCASSFNLNTEAFFGQGTRLTVV.

This clonotype was counted many times. The V and J genes are TRBV5-1 and TRBJ1-1; D is possibly TRBD1 (5 bases). The CDR3 sequence is 14 residues long. V lost 4 bases and J lost 11, with 21 bases in between. Germline V gene sequence: CDR1 SGHRS, CDR2 YFSETQ. CDR3 protein: CASSLTGGLGVAFF. For the CDR3, the DNA is TGCGCCAGCAGCCTGACGGGGGGACTCGGAGTTGCTTTCTTT.

This sequence joins TRBV28 and TRBJ2-1; 12 positions agree with TRBD1. The germline CDR1 and CDR2 sequences are MDHEN and SYDVKM. The CDR3 is 18 residues long. Losses at the gene ends were 7 bases for V and 9 bases for J; bases not matched to a gene: 19. CDR3 region: CASKLRYNFGTGGVEQFF. CDR3 bases: TGTGCCAGCAAGTTACGTTACAATTTCGGGACAGGGGGCGTTGAGCAGTTCTTC. Full variable domain (remainder filled in from reference TRBV28 and TRBJ2-1): DVKVTQSSRYLVKRTGEKVFLECVQDMDHENMFWYRQDPGLGLRLIYFSYDVKMKEKGDIPEGYSVSREKKERFSLILESASTNQTSMYLCASKLRYNFGTGGVEQFFGPGTRLTVL.

This clonotype was recorded at least ten times. CDR3 protein: CASSFGGTNNSPLHF. In DNA, the CDR3 is TGTGCCAGCAGTTTTGGAGGGACTAATAATTCACCCCTCCACTTT. The chain carries TRBV28 and TRBJ1-6; D is perhaps TRBD1 (5 bases). Germline assignment: CDR1 MDHEN and CDR2 SYDVKM. This CDR3 has 15 residues. Trimming removed 3 bases from V and 5 bases from J, with 11 bases in between.

The sample holds a few counts of this clonotype. A junction boundary mismatches the germline segment, possibly from a read error. The V gene is TRBV6-1, the J gene TRBJ2-3, with D tentatively TRBD2 (6 bases). The germline gives CDR1 MNHNS, CDR2 SASEGT. The CDR3 is 15 residues long. The CDR3 DNA is TGTGCCAGCAGCGGGAGTCAGGTACTCACAGGTACGCAGTATTTT. Amino acid sequence: CASSGSQVLTGTQYF.

This clonotype appeared many times. The genes are TRBV20-1 and TRBJ2-3, with D perhaps matching TRBD2 (6 bases). V shed 3 bases and J shed 0 bases, with 10 bases lying between them. The CDR3 extends over 14 amino acids. Germline V gene data show CDR1 as DFQATT and CDR2 as SNEGSKA (reference sequence). The CDR3 here is CSASWDLSTDTQYF. DNA for the CDR3: TGCAGTGCTAGTTGGGACTTAAGCACAGATACGCAGTATTTT.

The J gene is TRBJ2-1, the V gene TRBV20-1; no clear D. Per the germline V gene, CDR1 is DFQATT and CDR2 is SNEGSKA (reference sequence). There are 14 residues in the CDR3. V shed 5 bases and J shed 3 bases, with 14 bases lying between them. This CDR3 is CSAGPPTRYNEQFF. CDR3 DNA sequence: TGCAGTGCTGGGCCTCCGACCCGCTACAATGAGCAGTTCTTC.

This clonotype was seen at least ten times. This chain links TRBV12-3 or TRBV12-4 with TRBJ2-3; 8 bases fit TRBD1. This CDR3 is built from 16 residues. The V and J ends lost 6 bases and 4 bases, in that order; junction bases with no gene match: 12. In DNA, the CDR3 is TGTGCCAGCAGGGGCGATACAGGGGGACGCGCAGATACGCAGTATTTT. Its translation: CASRGDTGGRADTQYF.

This clonotype has ten or more counts. V and J are TRBV18 and TRBJ2-3; 10 bases match TRBD1. Trimming removed 6 bases from V and 0 bases from J; junction bases left unmatched: 3. The germline V gene has CDR1 KGHSH and CDR2 LQKENI. CDR3 length equals 15 residues. The CDR3 DNA sequence: TGTGCCAGCTCCGGGACAGGGGATAGCACAGATACGCAGTATTTT. Its protein product is CASSGTGDSTDTQYF.

CDR3 in DNA: TGTGCCAGCAGCCACCTAGGAGCCACCGCGAACACCGGGGAGCTGTTTTTT. As protein: CASSHLGATANTGELFF. The chain is built from TRBV3-1 and TRBJ2-2; D is undetermined. CDR1 and CDR2 from the germline V gene are LGHDT and YNNKEL (reference sequence). V shed 3 bases and J shed 0 bases, with 14 bases lying between them. There are 17 residues in the CDR3.

This clonotype was picked up many times. The J gene is TRBJ2-7, the V gene TRBV9, with D possibly being TRBD2 (6 bases). The V gene lost 4 bases and the J gene lost 5 bases, with 16 bases spanning the gap. The V gene's germline CDR1 is SGDLS and CDR2 YYNGEE. This CDR3 is built from 14 residues. CDR3 amino acids: CASSPEGSVNEQYF. DNA of the CDR3: TGTGCCAGCAGCCCGGAGGGTAGCGTCAACGAGCAGTACTTC.

The chain has TRBV2 and TRBJ1-2; D is ambiguous. Per germline, CDR1 SNHLY and CDR2 FYNNEI. The V and J ends lost 10 bases and 2 bases respectively, with 8 bases between them. The CDR3 is 11 residues long. The CDR3 loop is CAIGGNYGYTF. CDR3 in DNA: TGTGCCATCGGAGGCAACTATGGCTACACCTTC.

This clonotype was detected many times. The gene calls are TRBV6-1 and TRBJ2-7; D possibly uses TRBD1 or TRBD2 (7 bases each). Trimming took 6 bases from V and 7 from J, leaving 13 bases between them. CDR1 and CDR2 (germline): MNHNS, SASEGT. This CDR3 has 12 amino acids. CDR3 DNA: TGTGCCAGCAGGGGGACAGCGGGGGAGCAGTACTTC. Its protein is CASRGTAGEQYF.

This clonotype was found once. A much larger clone differs from this one at a single base, so this may be a read error. The chain uses TRBV2 and TRBJ2-3; a possible D gene is TRBD2 (5 bases). Trimming took 6 bases from V and 2 from J, leaving 15 bases between them. Germline lookup yields CDR1 SNHLY and CDR2 FYNNEI. The CDR3 sequence is 15 residues long. This chain's CDR3 is CASRSLSGATDTQYF. In DNA form, the CDR3 reads TGTGCCAGCAGGAGTCTGAGCGGAGCCACAGATACGCAGTATTTT.

This clonotype showed up just a few times. This chain joins TRBV19 and TRBJ2-3; the match to TRBD2 covers 7 bases. V shed 3 bases, J shed 1 base, and the junction held 4 bases outside the gene matches. The germline V gene has CDR1 LNHDA and CDR2 SQIVND (reference sequence). The CDR3 contains 15 residues. The chain's CDR3 is CASSMSLAGTDTQYF. The CDR3 bases are TGTGCCAGTAGTATGTCGCTAGCGGGCACAGATACGCAGTATTTT.

The chain recombines TRBV2 with TRBJ1-6, with a tentative D call TRBD1 (5 bases). CDR1 and CDR2 from the germline V gene are SNHLY and FYNNEI. The CDR3 runs 14 residues. With 9 bases removed from V and 10 bases from J, the gap between germline ends came to 19 bases. The CDR3 spells CARARGTGGSPLHF. As DNA, the CDR3 is TGTGCCAGGGCCCGAGGGACGGGCGGGTCACCCCTCCACTTT.